The 3 T cell receptor beta chains below all came from one sample that was sequenced in a study of T cell responses to AZD1222 COVID-19 vaccine. This table comes from immunoSEQ multiplex PCR, and its TCRdb copy is limited to in-frame clones, with some not included. The sample lists more than 70,000 clones, 80% to 90% occurring once. The specimen comprised peripheral blood, sampled on day 0 of AZD1222 vaccination. The receptors here all came from an adult in good health.

This clone was seen only a few times. This rearrangement joins TRBV27 to TRBJ2-7; 7 positions match TRBD2. Trimming took 4 bases from V and 5 from J; bases not matched to a gene: 8. CDR1 is MNHEY and CDR2 is SMNVEV in the germline V gene (reference sequence). The CDR3 covers 14 residues. The CDR3 sequence is CASSSERGLHEQYF. The CDR3 nucleotides are TGTGCCAGCAGTTCGGAGCGGGGTTTGCACGAGCAGTACTTC.

The V and J genes are TRBV10-3 and TRBJ2-5, with 11 bases aligning to TRBD2. The CDR3 runs to 14 residues. From germline, CDR1 is ENHRY and CDR2 SYGVKD. Unmatched junction bases numbered 9, after V lost 8 bases and J lost 7 bases. The CDR3 region is CAIDSGRAAGTQYF. CDR3 sequence (DNA): TGTGCCATCGATAGCGGGAGGGCTGCTGGGACCCAGTACTTC.

The genes are TRBV28 and TRBJ2-7, with 8 bases matching TRBD1. Germline lookup yields CDR1 MDHEN and CDR2 SYDVKM. The CDR3 has 14 residues. V lost 4 bases and J lost 2; bases outside the gene matches: 4. CDR3 bases: TGTGCCAGCAGTTCGGGACAGGCCACCTACGAGCAGTACTTC. It yields the protein CASSSGQATYEQYF.